Below are 28 T cell receptor beta chains sequenced from a single sample in a study of T cell responses to AZD1222 COVID-19 vaccine. Here immunoSEQ multiplex PCR was the method, and the copy in TCRdb shows in-frame clones only, minus some. The sample has more than 250,000 clones, 85% to 95% seen once; the top ten hold roughly 0.5%. This sample comprised peripheral blood, obtained on day 0 of AZD1222 vaccination. The receptors stem from an adult in good health.

The chain couples TRBV6-1 to TRBJ2-3; no reliable D call. The CDR3 length is 16 residues. With 1 base removed from V and 1 base from J, the gap between germline ends came to 12 bases. Germline CDR1 MNHNS, CDR2 SASEGT. The CDR3 region is CASSEEVVFGTDTQYF. The DNA for the CDR3 is TGTGCCAGCAGTGAAGAGGTAGTTTTCGGCACAGATACGCAGTATTTT.

This chain joins TRBV14 and TRBJ2-3, with 11 bases fitting TRBD1. Germline CDR1 SGHDN, CDR2 FVKESK. This CDR3 is 16 amino acids long. V gave up 2 bases and J gave up 5 bases; unmatched junction bases: 6. The CDR3 here is CASSQFRTGGEDTQYF. CDR3 in DNA: TGTGCCAGCAGCCAATTTAGGACAGGGGGCGAAGATACGCAGTATTTT.

The gene calls are TRBV7-9 and TRBJ2-7; D may be TRBD1 or TRBD2 (6 bases each). V was pared by 11 bases and J by 0 bases, with 11 bases between. Germline assignment: CDR1 SEHNR and CDR2 FQNEAQ (reference sequence). There are 12 residues in the CDR3. CDR3 DNA: TGTGCCGCCGGGGGCCTCTCCTACGAGCAGTACTTC. Its translation is CAAGGLSYEQYF.

The chain is built from TRBV11-2 and TRBJ2-3; TRBD1 is a possible D gene (8 bases). The germline V gene has CDR1 SGHAT and CDR2 FQNNGV. The CDR3 sequence is 12 residues long. Trimming pared 4 bases from V and 14 bases from J, leaving 16 bases between. The chain's CDR3 is CASSSTGGGLYF. CDR3 DNA: TGTGCCAGCAGCTCAACAGGGGGAGGGCTGTATTTT.

This clone was picked up one time. The rearrangement links TRBV7-3 to TRBJ1-6; D not certain. Germline V gives CDR1 SGHTA, CDR2 FQGTGA. V gave up 5 bases and J gave up 13 bases, with 18 bases separating them. CDR3 size: 14 residues. CDR3 in amino acids: CASSLNGPIAPLHF. CDR3 sequence (DNA): TGTGCCAGCAGCCTAAACGGCCCGATTGCGCCCCTCCACTTT.

Turning to this clone: Germline is not matched at one junction end, which may reflect a read error. This chain uses TRBV6-4 with TRBJ1-5; no definite D call. The CDR3 totals 11 residues. Germline lookup yields CDR1 MRHNA and CDR2 SNTAGT. This CDR3 is CASGEGQPQHF. The CDR3 DNA reads TGTGCCAGCGGTGAGGGTCAGCCCCAGCATTTT.

The genes are TRBV21-1 and TRBJ1-1. TRBV21-1 is recorded as a pseudogene. The CDR3 is 15 residues long. The CDR3 nucleotides read TGTGCCAGCAGCAAAAGTCGGACGGAGAACACTGAAGCTTTCTTT. Amino acid sequence: CASSKSRTENTEAFF.

The rearrangement uses TRBV7-9 and TRBJ2-2; D is possibly TRBD1 (5 bases). V gave up 4 bases and J gave up 5 bases, with 8 bases separating them. CDR1 and CDR2 (germline): SEHNR, FQNEAQ (reference sequence). The CDR3 runs 13 residues. The CDR3 region has the DNA TGTGCCAGCAGCTCGCAGGGAACCGGGGAGCTGTTTTTT. Encoded protein: CASSSQGTGELFF.

The J gene is TRBJ1-3, the V gene TRBV6-5, with 10 nucleotides matching TRBD1. Trimming took 4 bases from V and 3 from J; bases not matched to a gene: 3. CDR3 size: 15 residues. Per germline, CDR1 MNHEY and CDR2 SVGAGI. The CDR3 region has the DNA TGTGCCAGCAGTTCTGACAGGGGGCGTGGAAACACCATATATTTT. Protein sequence: CASSSDRGRGNTIYF.

V gene TRBV24-1 combines with J gene TRBJ2-3; TRBD1 matches at 9 bases. This CDR3 comprises 17 residues. Losses at the gene ends were 4 bases for V and 2 bases for J; bases not matched to a gene: 9. Germline assignment: CDR1 KGHDR and CDR2 SFDVKD. CDR3 residues: CATSDRPGTGFTDTQYF. In nucleotides, the CDR3 is TGTGCCACCAGTGACCGTCCCGGGACAGGGTTCACAGATACGCAGTATTTT.

The rearrangement joins TRBV27 to TRBJ2-3; D unresolved. Germline V lookup: CDR1 MNHEY, CDR2 SMNVEV (reference sequence). This CDR3 is built from 14 residues. The V gene lost 7 bases and the J gene lost 0 bases, with 11 bases spanning the gap. CDR3 nucleotides: TGTGCCAGCACCCGGGCACACAGCACAGATACGCAGTATTTT. It is translated as CASTRAHSTDTQYF.

This clone has a single count. This rearrangement joins TRBV5-1 to TRBJ1-3, with 7 bases that match TRBD1. Germline CDR1 and CDR2: SGHRS and YFSETQ. Losses at the gene ends were 4 bases for V and 0 bases for J; bases not matched to a gene: 7. The CDR3 runs 16 residues. This CDR3 is CASSAGTADSGNTIYF. In DNA, the CDR3 is TGCGCCAGCAGCGCAGGGACAGCTGACTCTGGAAACACCATATATTTT.

The chain combines TRBV2 with TRBJ1-5; D unresolved. Trimming pared 4 bases from V and 7 bases from J, leaving 11 bases between. The CDR3 sequence is 13 residues long. Germline values: CDR1 SNHLY, CDR2 FYNNEI. The CDR3 sequence: CASSGNAGQPQHF. The CDR3 nucleotides are TGTGCCAGCAGTGGGAATGCCGGGCAGCCCCAGCATTTT.

The V call is TRBV5-8, the J call TRBJ1-2; 10 bases match TRBD1. This CDR3 has 18 residues. From germline, CDR1 is SGHTS and CDR2 YDEGEE. V was clipped by 5 bases and J by 0 bases; unmatched bases: 13. The CDR3 DNA is TGTGCCAGCAGACCGCGGACAGGGGGACCGGGTGCTAACTATGGCTACACCTTC. Protein product: CASRPRTGGPGANYGYTF.

This clone appeared a single time. The gene calls are TRBV7-2 and TRBJ2-3; 9 nucleotides match TRBD1. The CDR3 sequence is 16 residues long. V was pared by 5 bases and J by 5 bases, with 11 bases of the junction left unmatched. Germline V gives CDR1 SGHTA, CDR2 FQGNSA. The CDR3 DNA reads as TGTGCCAGCAGCCCGACCGGGGACAGGGTGGTAGATACGCAGTATTTT. Amino acids: CASSPTGDRVVDTQYF.

This clone appeared once. V is TRBV10-3 and J is TRBJ2-7, with D perhaps assigned TRBD1 or TRBD2 (6 bases each). CDR3 length: 15 residues. The V gene's germline CDR1 is ENHRY and CDR2 SYGVKD. V lost 6 bases and J lost 7, with 22 bases in between. CDR3 region: CAIRTGQPTGEEQYF. Written as DNA, the CDR3 is TGTGCCATCAGGACCGGACAGCCTACGGGGGAGGAGCAGTACTTC.

This chain joins TRBV2 and TRBJ2-7; D possibly corresponds to TRBD2 (5 bases). V was pared by 2 bases and J by 2 bases, with 13 bases between. The CDR3 totals 15 residues. The germline gives CDR1 SNHLY, CDR2 FYNNEI. The CDR3 nucleotides read TGTGCCAGCAGTGAACGGGTTGGGAGCCCCTACGAGCAGTACTTC. It translates to CASSERVGSPYEQYF.

This sequence joins TRBV6-5 and TRBJ2-1, with a weak D call TRBD1 (6 bases). From germline, CDR1 is MNHEY and CDR2 SVGAGI. Trimming pared 6 bases from V and 5 bases from J, leaving 14 bases between. The CDR3 is made up of 14 amino acids. Here the CDR3 DNA reads TGTGCCAGCAGGCGGTTGGGGGCCGACAATGAGCAGTTCTTC. Amino acids: CASRRLGADNEQFF.

The J gene is TRBJ2-3, the V gene TRBV13; D gene uncertain. This CDR3 is built from 12 residues. V lost 5 bases and J 6 bases, leaving 9 bases between the germline ends. Germline V CDR1 and CDR2: PRHDT, FYEKMQ (reference sequence). CDR3 nucleotide sequence: TGTGCCAGCAGCATTCTAGAGGATACGCAGTATTTT. The encoded protein is CASSILEDTQYF. Based on the CDR3 plus reference TRBV13 and TRBJ2-3, the full variable domain is AAGVIQSPRHLIKEKRETATLKCYPIPRHDTVYWYQQGPGQDPQFLISFYEKMQSDKGSIPDRFSAQQFSDYHSELNMSSLELGDSALYFCASSILEDTQYFGPGTRLTVL.

The chain employs TRBV28 and TRBJ1-5; D call uncertain. The length of the CDR3 is 15 residues. Germline-derived CDR1 and CDR2 are MDHEN and SYDVKM. Trimming stripped 3 bases from V and 2 bases from J, with 11 bases between. CDR3 amino acids: CASSLARLGNQPQHF. CDR3 nucleotides: TGTGCCAGCAGTTTGGCCAGATTAGGCAATCAGCCCCAGCATTTT.

The rearrangement joins TRBV2 to TRBJ1-4; 12 nucleotides line up with TRBD1. The germline CDR1 and CDR2 sequences are SNHLY and FYNNEI. CDR3 size: 16 residues. Trimming removed 8 bases from V and 3 bases from J; junction bases left unmatched: 7. The CDR3: CASGRDRGRPNEKLFF. The CDR3 nucleotides are TGTGCCAGCGGCCGGGACAGGGGGCGTCCTAATGAAAAACTGTTTTTT. Full variable domain (remainder filled in from reference TRBV2 and TRBJ1-4): EPEVTQTPSHQVTQMGQEVILRCVPISNHLYFYWYRQILGQKVEFLVSFYNNEISEKSEIFDDQFSVERPDGSNFTLKIRSTKLEDSAMYFCASGRDRGRPNEKLFFGSGTQLSVL.

The chain has TRBV28 and TRBJ1-1; D is perhaps TRBD1 (6 bases). The germline V gene encodes CDR1 MDHEN and CDR2 SYDVKM. The CDR3 consists of 16 residues. Trimming cost V 6 bases and J 0 bases, with 17 bases left between them. For the CDR3, the DNA is TGTGCCAGCAGGACTACAGGGAGATTTATGAACACTGAAGCTTTCTTT. Encoded protein: CASRTTGRFMNTEAFF.

This clone was detected only a few times. The chain has TRBV7-3 and TRBJ1-4; tentative D call: TRBD1 (5 bases). Germline V CDR1 and CDR2: SGHTA, FQGTGA. There are 15 residues in the CDR3. V was pared by 6 bases and J by 0 bases, with 11 bases between. CDR3 DNA sequence: TGTGCCAGCAGACCACAGACAGCAACTAATGAAAAACTGTTTTTT. Translating it yields CASRPQTATNEKLFF.

The chain combines TRBV2 with TRBJ1-2; D gene ambiguous. Germline loops: CDR1 SNHLY, CDR2 FYNNEI. The V end lost 7 bases, the J end lost 4 bases, and 13 bases lay between the germline ends. The CDR3 consists of 13 residues. The CDR3: CASTSLSSYGYTF. DNA of the CDR3: TGTGCCAGCACCTCTCTCTCCTCCTATGGCTACACCTTC. Based on the CDR3 plus reference TRBV2 and TRBJ1-2, the full variable domain is EPEVTQTPSHQVTQMGQEVILRCVPISNHLYFYWYRQILGQKVEFLVSFYNNEISEKSEIFDDQFSVERPDGSNFTLKIRSTKLEDSAMYFCASTSLSSYGYTFGSGTRLTVV.

V and J are TRBV28 and TRBJ1-1, with D possibly TRBD1 on 6 matching bases. CDR1 MDHEN and CDR2 SYDVKM come from the germline V gene. V was pared by 1 base and J by 4 bases, with 13 bases between. CDR3 length equals 15 residues. The CDR3 nucleotides are TGTGCCAGCAGTTTATCGGGCAGGGGACCCACTGAAGCTTTCTTT. Residues: CASSLSGRGPTEAFF.

The chain recombines TRBV7-8 with TRBJ2-7, with 8 bases that match TRBD2. Germline CDR1 and CDR2: SGHVS and FQNEAQ. Losses at the gene ends were 1 base for V and 3 bases for J; bases not matched to a gene: 5. The CDR3 consists of 15 residues. This CDR3 is CASSLGAGDRYEQYF. The CDR3 region has the DNA TGTGCCAGCAGCTTAGGAGCGGGAGATCGCTACGAGCAGTACTTC.

V gene TRBV9 combines with J gene TRBJ2-1, with a possible D match to TRBD2 (6 bases). Germline CDR1 SGDLS, CDR2 YYNGEE. This CDR3 is 15 amino acids long. Trimming removed 1 base from V and 0 bases from J, with 8 bases in between. CDR3 residues: CASSVYGSSYNEQFF. DNA for the CDR3: TGTGCCAGCAGCGTATACGGGAGCTCCTACAATGAGCAGTTCTTC.

The chain carries TRBV29-1 and TRBJ1-1; TRBD1 agrees at 7 bases. Germline loops: CDR1 SQVTM, CDR2 ANQGSEA. Losses at the gene ends were 4 bases for V and 4 bases for J; bases not matched to a gene: 9. The CDR3 length is 14 residues. The CDR3 nucleotides read TGCAGCGTTGGACCGAGAGACAGGGCCACTGAAGCTTTCTTT. It encodes CSVGPRDRATEAFF.